The entry below describes one T cell receptor (beta chain). The data derive from a study of blood T cells in healthy people across ages. The second PCR ran about 6 to 12 cycles with a sample-barcoded 5' primer and J-beta primers. Each CDR3 protein is one row after TCRdb ran MiXCR on the 5' RACE reads. The data contain about 800,000 distinct CDR3 sequences, more than 20% of them singletons. This sample also appeared in a second study, on T cells of mothers and their children. Per that paper: Overlap in related mother-child pairs always slightly exceeded unrelated pairs, never significantly.

Sequenced sample: blood. This TCR derives from a boy between 10 and 17 years old in good health.

CDR3 region: CASSLAGGGEAGETQYF. The CDR3 nucleotides read TGTGCCAGCAGCTTGGCCGGTGGCGGGGAGGCCGGAGAGACCCAGTACTTC. V gene TRBV5-5 combines with J gene TRBJ2-5; TRBD2 might be the D (6 bases). CDR3 length equals 17 residues. Germline CDR1 and CDR2: SGHKS and YYEKEE (reference sequence). Trimming pared 0 bases from V and 4 bases from J, leaving 19 bases between. Full variable domain (remainder filled in from reference TRBV5-5 and TRBJ2-5): DAGVTQSPTHLIKTRGQQVTLRCSPISGHKSVSWYQQVLGQGPQFIFQYYEKEERGRGNFPDRFSARQFPNYSSELNVNALLLGDSALYLCASSLAGGGEAGETQYFGPGTRLLVL.